The TCR beta chain under discussion was sequenced for a study of PD-1 blockade in classical Hodgkin lymphoma. Clones were read by immunoSEQ multiplex PCR, and TCRdb kept only the in-frame ones, dropping some. The sample holds approximately 6,800 clones, over 45% seen once. Study-level points and caveats: With CD4+ cells, TCR diversity rose significantly by C4D1, but not with CD8+ cells.

Germline assignment: CDR1 SNHLY and CDR2 FYNNEI. The J segment lost 0 bases and the V segment lost 3 bases, leaving 5 bases of the junction unmatched. CDR3 length: 15 amino acids. Remarks on this clone: Its antigen is undetermined.

Noted time point: cycle 4 day 1 (C4D1), after five to seven weeks of nivolumab. Each patient's relapse followed autologous stem cell transplantation, and brentuximab vedotin exposure varied. Magnetic negative selection was used to purify CD8+ T cells from thawed PBMCs. The clonotype comes from a human donor with classical Hodgkin lymphoma. Sequenced here: CD8+ T cells from blood, sampled before the fourth cycle of nivolumab. The gene calls are TRBV2 and TRBJ2-7; 7 bases align to TRBD1. The CDR3 loop reads CASSDPGQASYEQYF. The CDR3 nucleotides are TGTGCCAGCAGTGATCCTGGACAGGCCTCCTACGAGCAGTACTTC.